Below are 25 T cell receptor beta chains sequenced from a single sample in a study of memory CD4+ T cells and cytomegalovirus serostatus. The sort gate was single viable CD3+CD4+CD8-CD45RO+ cells for memory CD4+ T cells. This table comes from immunoSEQ multiplex PCR, and its TCRdb copy is limited to in-frame clones, with some not included. In the table there are some 50,000 clones, around 76% of which are singletons. The sequencing input was memory CD4+ T cells from blood. The receptors were gathered from an adult in good health and CMV-seronegative.

The gene calls are TRBV9 and TRBJ2-3; 16 bases line up with TRBD2. V lost 6 bases to trimming and J lost 4 bases; unmatched junction nucleotides: 5. The CDR3 is 16 residues long. Germline CDR1 reads SGDLS; CDR2 reads YYNGEE. CDR3 sequence: CASNRGTSGGADTQYF. For the CDR3, the DNA is TGTGCCAGCAATAGAGGGACTAGCGGGGGGGCAGATACGCAGTATTTT.

This clone has ten or more counts. The chain links TRBV19 to TRBJ1-1, with D possibly being TRBD1 (6 bases). V lost 4 bases to trimming and J lost 1 base, with 10 bases between them. The CDR3 has 14 amino acids. Germline V gene lookup returns CDR1 LNHDA and CDR2 SQIVND (reference sequence). Here the CDR3 reads CASSRQTGNTEAFF. CDR3 nucleotide sequence: TGTGCCAGTAGTAGACAGACAGGGAACACTGAAGCTTTCTTT.

The rearrangement joins TRBV11-2 to TRBJ1-1; D might be TRBD1 (6 bases). The V gene's germline CDR1 is SGHAT and CDR2 FQNNGV. Trimming shortened V by 2 bases and J by 8 bases, and 15 bases separated the two germline ends. The CDR3 sequence is 14 residues long. The CDR3: CASSLWGGTSEAFF. The CDR3 DNA reads TGTGCCAGCAGCTTATGGGGGGGCACCTCGGAAGCTTTCTTT.

This clone was observed a single time. This chain links TRBV28 with TRBJ1-4; D remains unclear. Germline V lookup: CDR1 MDHEN, CDR2 SYDVKM. V gave up 7 bases and J gave up 8 bases, with 17 bases separating them. This CDR3 has 14 amino acids. The CDR3 DNA reads TGTGCCAGCATCAAAGGGTCTCGATACGAAAAACTGTTTTTT. It is translated as CASIKGSRYEKLFF.

The V and J genes are TRBV4-2 and TRBJ2-3, with TRBD2 matching over 8 bases. Germline-derived CDR1 and CDR2 are LGHNA and YNFKEQ. V was clipped by 1 base and J by 6 bases; unmatched bases: 6. The CDR3 sequence is 15 residues long. DNA of the CDR3: TGTGCCAGCAGCCAAGCGGGGGGGCTCTCGGATACGCAGTATTTT. Translating gives CASSQAGGLSDTQYF.

This chain connects TRBV9 to TRBJ1-2, with D uncertain. Germline V gene data show CDR1 as SGDLS and CDR2 as YYNGEE. Trimming shortened V by 4 bases and J by 6 bases, and 7 bases separated the two germline ends. The CDR3 runs 11 residues. As DNA, the CDR3 is TGTGCCAGCAGCACCTTGCATGGCTACACCTTC. The encoded protein is CASSTLHGYTF.

V usage is TRBV5-8 and J usage is TRBJ2-1; D is possibly TRBD1 or TRBD2 (5 bases each). V was pared by 4 bases and J by 8 bases, with 19 bases between. The germline V gene encodes CDR1 SGHTS and CDR2 YDEGEE. This CDR3 spans 15 amino acids. Here the CDR3 reads CASSPPSWGFDEQFF. In DNA, the CDR3 is TGTGCCAGCAGCCCACCATCATGGGGGTTCGATGAGCAGTTCTTC. Full variable domain (remainder filled in from reference TRBV5-8 and TRBJ2-1): EAGVTQSPTHLIKTRGQQATLRCSPISGHTSVYWYQQALGLGLQFLLWYDEGEERNRGNFPPRFSGRQFPNYSSELNVNALELEDSALYLCASSPPSWGFDEQFFGPGTRLTVL.

The gene calls are TRBV5-1 and TRBJ2-7; a weak D match, TRBD1 (5 bases). CDR1 is SGHRS and CDR2 is YFSETQ in the germline V gene. With 2 bases removed from V and 3 bases from J, the gap between germline ends came to 12 bases. This CDR3 spans 14 amino acids. CDR3 sequence: CASSLSQDYYEQYF. The CDR3 nucleotides are TGCGCCAGCAGCTTATCACAGGATTACTACGAGCAGTACTTC.

The chain has TRBV2 and TRBJ2-1; D is unresolved. V dropped 5 bases and J dropped 7 bases, with 15 bases sitting between them. CDR1 and CDR2 (germline): SNHLY, FYNNEI. The CDR3 extends over 14 amino acids. CDR3 coding DNA: TGTGCCAGCAGTATATTGGCAGGTGGAAATGAGCAGTTCTTC. It encodes CASSILAGGNEQFF.

The chain recombines TRBV11-3 with TRBJ2-3; 10 bases agree with TRBD2. V lost 4 bases, J lost 5 bases, and 15 bases stayed unmatched. The CDR3 loop spans 18 amino acids. CDR1 and CDR2 (germline): SGHNT, YENEEA. CDR3 in amino acids: CASSSGVGTSVIGDTQYF. DNA for the CDR3: TGTGCCAGCAGCTCAGGAGTTGGGACTAGCGTTATAGGAGATACGCAGTATTTT.

V usage is TRBV30 and J usage is TRBJ2-5; weak D call: TRBD1 (5 bases). Deletions cut 5 bases from V and 12 bases from J, with 16 bases between. In germline, CDR1 is GTSNPN, CDR2 SVGIG (reference sequence). This CDR3 has 11 residues. The CDR3 here is CAWADRGKEYF. CDR3 sequence (DNA): TGTGCCTGGGCGGATAGGGGTAAGGAGTACTTC.

This clone has only one observation. The V and J genes are TRBV14 and TRBJ1-4, with 7 nucleotides matching TRBD1. The length of the CDR3 is 16 residues. Germline values: CDR1 SGHDN, CDR2 FVKESK. The V gene end was trimmed by 1 base and the J gene end by 0 bases; junction bases not matched to a gene: 2. CDR3 nucleotides: TGTGCCAGCAGCCAAGGTACAGGGGCAACTAATGAAAAACTGTTTTTT. Translating it yields CASSQGTGATNEKLFF. The complete variable domain, with remaining parts taken from reference TRBV14 and TRBJ1-4, reads EAGVTQFPSHSVIEKGQTVTLRCDPISGHDNLYWYRRVMGKEIKFLLHFVKESKQDESGMPNNRFLAERTGGTYSTLKVQPAELEDSGVYFCASSQGTGATNEKLFFGSGTQLSVL.

This clone ranks as medium-sized. The CDR3, as DNA: TGTGCCAGCAGGCCGGGACAGGGTTCCTACGAGCAGTACTTC. Its translation is CASRPGQGSYEQYF. This chain links TRBV6-6 with TRBJ2-7, with 9 bases lining up with TRBD1. Looked up from germline, CDR1 is MNHNY and CDR2 is SVGAGI (reference sequence). V dropped 6 bases and J dropped 1; count of bases not matched to a gene: 4. CDR3 size: 14 residues.

The genes are TRBV5-6 and TRBJ1-4; possible D gene TRBD1, 6 bases. The CDR3 spans 17 residues. Looked up from germline, CDR1 is SGHDT and CDR2 is YYEEEE. V lost 2 bases and J 8 bases, leaving 22 bases between the germline ends. This chain's CDR3 is CASSLPPTGGIGEKLFF. CDR3 nucleotides: TGTGCCAGCAGCTTACCCCCCACGGGGGGCATTGGAGAAAAACTGTTTTTT. The variable domain in full, with the rest retrieved from reference TRBV5-6 and TRBJ1-4, is DAGVTQSPTHLIKTRGQQVTLRCSPKSGHDTVSWYQQALGQGPQFIFQYYEEEERQRGNFPDRFSGHQFPNYSSELNVNALLLGDSALYLCASSLPPTGGIGEKLFFGSGTQLSVL.

The chain uses TRBV27 and TRBJ2-1, with 7 bases matching TRBD2. The CDR3 contains 14 residues. The ends lost 3 bases at V and 8 bases at J; junction bases unmatched: 7. Germline values: CDR1 MNHEY, CDR2 SMNVEV (reference sequence). In DNA form, the CDR3 reads TGTGCCAGCAGTTTGAGTCTAGCGGCCGATGAGCAGTTCTTC. Translation gives CASSLSLAADEQFF.

The gene calls are TRBV28 and TRBJ1-5, with D tentatively TRBD1 (5 bases). Per the germline V gene, CDR1 is MDHEN and CDR2 is SYDVKM. This CDR3 comprises 13 residues. V was clipped by 2 bases and J by 11 bases, with 13 bases between them. The CDR3 region has the DNA TGTGCCAGCAGTTTACCCAGGGAATTCTCCCAGCATTTT. Its protein product is CASSLPREFSQHF.

The J gene is TRBJ1-2, the V gene TRBV19; 12 bases align to TRBD1. With V trimmed by 7 bases and J by 9 bases, 9 bases remained unmatched. Germline V gives CDR1 LNHDA, CDR2 SQIVND (reference sequence). The CDR3 is 14 residues long. CDR3 sequence: CASTKAGTGGSYTF. The CDR3 nucleotides are TGTGCCAGTACCAAGGCCGGGACAGGGGGCAGCTACACCTTC.

This chain joins TRBV13 and TRBJ1-1; 8 bases align to TRBD1. The CDR3 totals 15 residues. Looked up from germline, CDR1 is PRHDT and CDR2 is FYEKMQ (reference sequence). Trimming cost V 5 bases and J 1 base; bases outside gene matches: 6. This CDR3 is CASSPRDRGNTEAFF. The DNA for the CDR3 is TGTGCCAGCAGCCCAAGAGACAGGGGGAACACTGAAGCTTTCTTT.

This clone was observed a few times. The J gene is TRBJ2-7, the V gene TRBV28; D uncertain. The CDR3 totals 12 residues. In germline, CDR1 is MDHEN, CDR2 SYDVKM. V was cut by 3 bases and J by 4 bases, with 7 bases left in between. The CDR3: CASSLRSYEQYF. DNA for the CDR3: TGTGCCAGCAGTTTGAGGTCTTACGAGCAGTACTTC.

The chain couples TRBV18 to TRBJ2-3, with D perhaps TRBD2 (6 bases). This CDR3 has 15 residues. Germline CDR1 reads KGHSH; CDR2 reads LQKENI. V gave up 5 bases and J gave up 3 bases, with 15 bases separating them. The CDR3 is CASSTTLAGTDTQYF. CDR3 coding DNA: TGTGCCAGCTCAACAACACTAGCAGGGACAGATACGCAGTATTTT.

J is TRBJ1-2 and V is TRBV7-2; D gene ambiguous. The CDR3 has 15 residues. Germline V gives CDR1 SGHTA, CDR2 FQGNSA. V was pared by 5 bases and J by 13 bases, with 26 bases between. The CDR3 region is CASSLTGVSVVVPTF. The CDR3 DNA follows: TGTGCCAGCAGCCTCACTGGGGTTAGCGTGGTGGTTCCCACCTTC. Full variable domain (missing parts from reference TRBV7-2 and TRBJ1-2): GAGVSQSPSNKVTEKGKDVELRCDPISGHTALYWYRQSLGQGLEFLIYFQGNSAPDKSGLPSDRFSAERTGGSVSTLTIQRTQQEDSAVYLCASSLTGVSVVVPTFGSGTRLTVV.

The chain is built from TRBV5-4 and TRBJ1-1, with D possibly being TRBD1 (6 bases). Germline CDR1 SGHNT, CDR2 YYREEE (reference sequence). The germline V and J ends were trimmed by 3 bases and 4 bases, with 13 bases remaining between them. The length of the CDR3 is 14 residues. The CDR3 nucleotides read TGTGCCAGCAGCTCTAGGGGGTCGGGCACTGAAGCTTTCTTT. It specifies CASSSRGSGTEAFF.

The CDR3 spells CASSQAVGTDKNIQYF. Written as DNA, the CDR3 is TGTGCCAGCAGCCAAGCAGTAGGGACCGACAAAAACATTCAGTACTTC. The chain links TRBV4-2 to TRBJ2-4; D is perhaps TRBD1 or TRBD2 (5 bases each). Germline values: CDR1 LGHNA, CDR2 YNFKEQ. Trimming cost V 1 base and J 3 bases, with 13 bases left between them. This CDR3 comprises 16 residues.

This sequence joins TRBV11-2 and TRBJ2-3; D gene unclear. This CDR3 spans 14 amino acids. V lost 4 bases and J lost 3, with 11 bases in between. Germline CDR1 is SGHAT and CDR2 is FQNNGV. CDR3 bases: TGTGCCAGCAGCTCGAATCCCACAACAGATACGCAGTATTTT. Translation gives CASSSNPTTDTQYF.

The genes are TRBV6-5 and TRBJ1-2; D possibly corresponds to TRBD1 (5 bases). Per germline, CDR1 MNHEY and CDR2 SVGAGI. V was shortened by 6 bases and J by 7 bases, with 12 bases between the two germline ends. The CDR3 runs to 12 residues. The CDR3 sequence is CASRMAGSGYTF. In DNA, the CDR3 is TGTGCCAGCAGAATGGCAGGGAGTGGCTACACCTTC.